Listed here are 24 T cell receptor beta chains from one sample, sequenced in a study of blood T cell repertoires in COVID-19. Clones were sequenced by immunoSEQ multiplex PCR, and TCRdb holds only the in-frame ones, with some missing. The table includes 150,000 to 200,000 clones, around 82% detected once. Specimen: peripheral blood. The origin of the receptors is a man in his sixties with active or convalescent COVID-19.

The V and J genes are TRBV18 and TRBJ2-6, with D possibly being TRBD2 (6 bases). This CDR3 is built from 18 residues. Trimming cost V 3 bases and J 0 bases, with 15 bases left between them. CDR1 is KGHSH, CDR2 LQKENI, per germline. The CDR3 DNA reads TGTGCCAGCTCACCGTGGGGGGATGAAAGCTCTGGGGCCAACGTCCTGACTTTC. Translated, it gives CASSPWGDESSGANVLTF.

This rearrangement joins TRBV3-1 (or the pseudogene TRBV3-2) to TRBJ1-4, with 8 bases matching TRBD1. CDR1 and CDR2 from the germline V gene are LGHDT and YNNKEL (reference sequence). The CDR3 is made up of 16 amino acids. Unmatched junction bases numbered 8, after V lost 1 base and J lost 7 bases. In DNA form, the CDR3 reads TGTGCCAGCAGCCAAGGGCCCAGGGGGCTAGGTGAAAAACTGTTTTTT. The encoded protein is CASSQGPRGLGEKLFF.

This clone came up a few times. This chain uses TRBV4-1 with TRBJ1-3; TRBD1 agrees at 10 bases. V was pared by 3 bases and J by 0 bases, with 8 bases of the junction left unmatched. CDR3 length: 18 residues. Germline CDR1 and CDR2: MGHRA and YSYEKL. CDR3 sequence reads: CASSHATGGISSGNTIYF. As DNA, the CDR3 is TGCGCCAGCAGCCACGCGACAGGGGGCATCAGCTCTGGAAACACCATATATTTT.

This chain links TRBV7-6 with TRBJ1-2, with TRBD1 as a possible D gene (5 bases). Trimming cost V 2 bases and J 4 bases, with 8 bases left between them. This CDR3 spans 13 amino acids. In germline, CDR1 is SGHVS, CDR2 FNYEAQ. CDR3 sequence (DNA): TGTGCCAGCAGCTTAACAGGAATCTATGGCTACACCTTC. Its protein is CASSLTGIYGYTF.

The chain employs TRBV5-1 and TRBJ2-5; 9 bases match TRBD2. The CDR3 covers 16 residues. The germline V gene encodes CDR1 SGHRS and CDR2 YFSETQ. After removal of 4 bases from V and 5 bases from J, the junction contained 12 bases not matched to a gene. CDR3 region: CASSPQGREGLETQYF. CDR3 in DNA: TGCGCCAGCAGCCCCCAAGGGCGGGAGGGCCTTGAGACCCAGTACTTC.

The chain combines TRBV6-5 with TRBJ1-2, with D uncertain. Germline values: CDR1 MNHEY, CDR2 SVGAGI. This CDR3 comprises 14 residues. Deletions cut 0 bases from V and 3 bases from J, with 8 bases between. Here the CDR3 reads CASSYSREDYGYTF. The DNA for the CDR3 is TGTGCCAGCAGTTACTCCCGGGAAGACTATGGCTACACCTTC.

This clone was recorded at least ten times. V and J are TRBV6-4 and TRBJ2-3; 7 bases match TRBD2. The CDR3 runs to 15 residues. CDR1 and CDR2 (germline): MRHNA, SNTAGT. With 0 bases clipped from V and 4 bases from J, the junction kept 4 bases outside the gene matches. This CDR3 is CASSDSNSGSDTQYF. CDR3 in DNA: TGTGCCAGCAGTGACTCGAATAGCGGGTCAGATACGCAGTATTTT.

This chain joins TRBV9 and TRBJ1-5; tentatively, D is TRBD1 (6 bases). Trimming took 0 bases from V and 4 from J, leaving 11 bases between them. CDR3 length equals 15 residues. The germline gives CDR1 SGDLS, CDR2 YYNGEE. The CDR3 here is CASSVGGTTNQPQHF. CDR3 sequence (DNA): TGTGCCAGCAGCGTAGGGGGGACAACGAATCAGCCCCAGCATTTT.

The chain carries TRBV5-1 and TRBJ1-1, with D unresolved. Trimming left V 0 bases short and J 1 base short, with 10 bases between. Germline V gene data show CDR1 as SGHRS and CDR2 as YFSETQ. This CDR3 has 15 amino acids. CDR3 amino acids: CASSLAAPPNTEAFF. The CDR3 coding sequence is TGCGCCAGCAGCTTGGCTGCGCCACCGAACACTGAAGCTTTCTTT.

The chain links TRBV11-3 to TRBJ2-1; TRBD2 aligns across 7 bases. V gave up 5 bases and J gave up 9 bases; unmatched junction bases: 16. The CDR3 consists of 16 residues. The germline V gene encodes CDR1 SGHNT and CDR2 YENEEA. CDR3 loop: CASSPRLGRESVEQFF. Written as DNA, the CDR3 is TGTGCCAGCAGCCCACGCCTGGGGCGGGAGTCTGTTGAGCAGTTCTTC.

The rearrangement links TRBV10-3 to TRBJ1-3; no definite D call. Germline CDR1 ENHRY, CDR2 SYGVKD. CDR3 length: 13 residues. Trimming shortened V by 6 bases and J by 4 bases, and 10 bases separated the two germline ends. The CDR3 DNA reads TGTGCCATCAGGAATAGGGAGGGAAACACCATATATTTT. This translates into CAIRNREGNTIYF.

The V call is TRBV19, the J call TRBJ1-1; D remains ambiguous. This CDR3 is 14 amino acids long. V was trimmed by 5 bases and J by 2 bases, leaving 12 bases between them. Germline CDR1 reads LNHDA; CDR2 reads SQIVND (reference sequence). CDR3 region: CASSPEGSNTEAFF. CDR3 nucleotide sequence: TGTGCCAGTAGTCCTGAGGGCAGCAACACTGAAGCTTTCTTT. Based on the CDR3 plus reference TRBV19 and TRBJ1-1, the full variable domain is DGGITQSPKYLFRKEGQNVTLSCEQNLNHDAMYWYRQDPGQGLRLIYYSQIVNDFQKGDIAEGYSVSREKKESFPLTVTSAQKNPTAFYLCASSPEGSNTEAFFGQGTRLTVV.

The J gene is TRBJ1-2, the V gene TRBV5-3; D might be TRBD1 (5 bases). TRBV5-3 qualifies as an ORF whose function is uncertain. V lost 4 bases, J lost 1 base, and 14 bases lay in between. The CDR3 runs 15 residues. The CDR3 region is CARSLAREGNYGYTF. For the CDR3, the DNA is TGTGCCAGAAGCCTGGCCAGGGAGGGTAACTATGGCTACACCTTC.

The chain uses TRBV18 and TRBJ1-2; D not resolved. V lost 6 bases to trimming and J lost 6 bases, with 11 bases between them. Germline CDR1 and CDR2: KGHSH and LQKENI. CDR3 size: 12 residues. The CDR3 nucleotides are TGTGCCAGCTCGGCGGGTGAACATGGCTACACCTTC. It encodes CASSAGEHGYTF.

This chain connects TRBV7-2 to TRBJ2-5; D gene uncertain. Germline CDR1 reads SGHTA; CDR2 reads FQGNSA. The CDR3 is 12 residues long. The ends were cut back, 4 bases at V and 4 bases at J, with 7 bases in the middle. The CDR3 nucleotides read TGTGCCAGCAGCTCAAGCCGAGAGACCCAGTACTTC. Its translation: CASSSSRETQYF.

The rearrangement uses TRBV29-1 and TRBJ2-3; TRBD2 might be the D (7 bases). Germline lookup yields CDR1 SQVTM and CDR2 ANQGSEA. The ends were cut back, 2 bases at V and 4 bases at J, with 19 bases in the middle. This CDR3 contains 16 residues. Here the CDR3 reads CSVEKGGLASPDTQYF. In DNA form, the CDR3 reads TGCAGCGTTGAAAAGGGGGGGCTAGCCTCCCCAGATACGCAGTATTTT.

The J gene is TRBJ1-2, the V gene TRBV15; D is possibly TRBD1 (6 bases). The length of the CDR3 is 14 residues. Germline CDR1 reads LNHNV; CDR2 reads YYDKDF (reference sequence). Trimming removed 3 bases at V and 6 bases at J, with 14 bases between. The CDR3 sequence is CATSSGNRENGYTF. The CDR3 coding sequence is TGTGCCACCAGCAGTGGTAACAGGGAAAATGGCTACACCTTC.

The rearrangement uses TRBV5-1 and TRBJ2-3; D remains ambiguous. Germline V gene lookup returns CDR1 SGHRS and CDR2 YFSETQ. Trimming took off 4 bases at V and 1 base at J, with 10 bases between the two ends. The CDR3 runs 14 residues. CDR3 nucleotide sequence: TGCGCCAGCAGCAAGGATCGGGGCACAGATACGCAGTATTTT. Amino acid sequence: CASSKDRGTDTQYF.

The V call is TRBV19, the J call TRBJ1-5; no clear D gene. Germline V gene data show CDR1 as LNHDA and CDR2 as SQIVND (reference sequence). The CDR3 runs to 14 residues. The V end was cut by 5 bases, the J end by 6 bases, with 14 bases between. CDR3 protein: CASSFGGEVQPQHF. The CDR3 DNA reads TGTGCCAGTAGTTTCGGCGGGGAAGTTCAGCCCCAGCATTTT.

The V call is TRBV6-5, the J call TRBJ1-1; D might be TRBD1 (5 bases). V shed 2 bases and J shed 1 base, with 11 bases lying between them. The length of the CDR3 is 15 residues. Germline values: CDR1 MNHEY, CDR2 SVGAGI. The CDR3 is CASSYQGWGNTEAFF. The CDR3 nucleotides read TGTGCCAGCAGTTACCAGGGTTGGGGGAACACTGAAGCTTTCTTT.

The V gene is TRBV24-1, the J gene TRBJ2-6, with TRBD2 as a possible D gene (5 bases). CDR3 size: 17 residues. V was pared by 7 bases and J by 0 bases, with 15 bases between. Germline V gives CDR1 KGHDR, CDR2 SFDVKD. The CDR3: CATRGRMGDSGANVLTF. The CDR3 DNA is TGTGCCACCAGGGGTAGGATGGGAGACTCTGGGGCCAACGTCCTGACTTTC.

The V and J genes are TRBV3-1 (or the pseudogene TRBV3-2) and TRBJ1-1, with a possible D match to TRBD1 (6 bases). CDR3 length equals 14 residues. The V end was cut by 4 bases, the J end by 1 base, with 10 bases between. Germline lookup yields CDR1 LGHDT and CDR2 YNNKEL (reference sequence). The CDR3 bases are TGTGCCAGCAGCCTGACAGGAACGAACACTGAAGCTTTCTTT. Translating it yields CASSLTGTNTEAFF.

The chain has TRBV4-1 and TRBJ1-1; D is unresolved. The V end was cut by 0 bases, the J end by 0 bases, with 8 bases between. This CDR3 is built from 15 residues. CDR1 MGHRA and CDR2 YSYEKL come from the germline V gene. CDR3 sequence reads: CASSQDQSVNTEAFF. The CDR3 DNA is TGCGCCAGCAGCCAAGATCAGTCAGTGAACACTGAAGCTTTCTTT.

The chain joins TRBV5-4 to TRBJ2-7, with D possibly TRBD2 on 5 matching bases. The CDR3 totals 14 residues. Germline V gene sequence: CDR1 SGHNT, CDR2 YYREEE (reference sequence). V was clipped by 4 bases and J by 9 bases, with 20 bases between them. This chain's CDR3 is CASSRTAGEKGQYF. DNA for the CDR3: TGTGCCAGCAGCCGGACCGCCGGGGAAAAGGGGCAGTACTTC.